A single T cell receptor beta chain is shown here with its context. This clonotype has at least ten counts. What this receptor recognizes is not known. The input lacks base qualities; no much larger clone sits a single base away. This sample is part of a study of T cells in Graves' hyperthyroidism and ophthalmopathy (dated by TCRdb to the late 2010s). Background on the whole study: Peripheral blood was sampled at the time of initial diagnosis, prior to any treatment. After sampling, hyperthyroidism patients received methimazole starting at 30 mg daily, and ophthalmopathy patients received high-dose intravenous methylprednisolone. To identify distinguishing TCR V-J signatures, a discovery cohort of around 100 patients was used, comprising fewer than 45 with Graves' ophthalmopathy and around 60 with stable Graves' hyperthyroidism. In addition, the study compared T-cell repertoires in thyroid tissue and in blood from 6 or 7 Graves' hyperthyroidism patients. According to the paper, TCR Vbeta CDR3 sequencing was carried out on 120 to 150 peripheral blood samples, which came from some 41 ophthalmopathy, approximately 72 hyperthyroidism and approximately 17 progressor patients. Prospective prediction of ophthalmopathy was tested in an independent validation cohort consisting of under 20 hyperthyroidism patients and over 15 patients who later progressed to ophthalmopathy. The 95 to 100 discovery patients were divided at random into training and test sets in a 7:3 ratio.

Ophthalmopathy patients had moderately to severely active disease, with a Clinical Activity Score of 3 or more, a NOSPECS grade of 4 or more, and a disease duration of less than 3 months. Any patient with an uncontrolled infection, another autoimmune disease, pregnancy or lactation was excluded. Diagnoses were established on the basis of clinical symptoms, serum thyroxine and TRAb, thyroid ultrasound, and orbital computed tomography. PBMCs were separated from 7.5 to 10 ml of fresh peripheral blood using Ficoll-Paque density gradient centrifugation. Total RNA was extracted with Trizol reagent, and quality was checked on an Agilent 2100 Bioanalyzer. The TCR beta CDR3 regions were amplified from the RNA transcripts. The first round of RT-PCR for the TCR CDR3 was performed with the HTBI primer set and the Qiagen OneStep RT-PCR kit. A second multiplex PCR round built the libraries, followed by size selection and purification. The libraries were sequenced on an Illumina HiSeq2000 using paired-end 100 bp reads. The authors processed their data as follows. SOAPnuke was used to process the raw data, with reads discarded if the reads contained adapters or uncalled bases, had a mean Phred below 15, or lacked an exact constant-primer or identifier match. High-quality paired reads were merged using COPE v1.2.5, and each unique nucleotide sequence was defined as a clonotype. MiTCR v1.1 was used to align the clonotypes against IMGT TRBV, TRBD and TRBJ reference segments. Only V-J combinations with frequency above 0.0001, covering about 99% of repertoires, were analysed. A TCS score was defined as the ratio between F50 (clonal expansion) and ExV (chaos), using BLOSUM62-based TCRdist between CDR3 peptides within each V-J. Welch's t-statistics and random forest reduced 514 V-J features to 13, which were used in a naive Bayes classifier (R e1071). TCRdb handled the public reads itself, with Q25 trimming in fastp and clone calling in MiXCR, and kept productive beta chains. Identical CDR3 proteins give one entry, which carries the most common genes and DNA. TCRdb, not the authors, supplied the V and J calls. Across this sample there are 600,000 or so distinct CDR3 sequences, with 12% to 15% seen only once. The top ten hold roughly 7% of the sample.

Based on the germline V gene (reference sequence), the CDR1 and CDR2 sequences are LGHDT and YNNKEL. Including cysteine and phenylalanine, the CDR3 has 14 amino acids. Only the CDR3 region is kept as DNA, spanning 42 bases read in frame from base 1. V was cut back by 4 bases and J by 8 bases, leaving a gap of 15 bases between them. Overall results and qualifications from the work: No statistical method was used to fix the sample size in advance, and group allocation was not hidden from the investigators. In validation, the model predicted progression to ophthalmopathy a median of around 6.5 months before onset, with over 60% sensitivity and roughly 73% specificity. A 13 V-J signature model separated ophthalmopathy from stable hyperthyroidism, with about 90% sensitivity and 81.08% specificity in cross-validation and 80%/75% in testing. Blood samples also contained most of the expanded thyroid clonotypes (frequency above 0.001), which suggests that blood repertoires may reflect thyroid immune responses.

The receptor chain draws on TRBV3-1 and TRBJ1-3, and TRBD1 may be the D gene, going by 5 matching bases. Sequencing input: blood. The TCR sequence derives from a young woman with Graves' ophthalmopathy. The nucleotide sequence is given as TGTGCCAGCAGCCCGATGTTGCGGGGGGACACCATATATTTT. This codes for CASSPMLRGDTIYF.